Listed here are 8 T cell receptor beta chains from one sample, sequenced in a study of cytomegalovirus exposure and HLA in healthy donors. Primers for the PCR totalled 60 Vbeta and 13 Jbeta. The repertoire was sequenced with immunoSEQ multiplex PCR; TCRdb's copy has only in-frame clones and lacks some. In the table there are approximately 140,000 clones, around 90% of which are singletons. Sample: PBMCs. The source of these receptors is a woman in her thirties or forties in good health and CMV-seronegative.

V and J are TRBV5-1 and TRBJ2-5; 7 positions match TRBD1. J was trimmed by 2 bases and V by 4 bases; bases with no gene match: 5. CDR3 length: 14 residues. Germline-derived CDR1 and CDR2 are SGHRS and YFSETQ. CDR3 sequence: CASSTDRLQETQYF. In nucleotides, the CDR3 is TGCGCCAGCAGCACGGACAGGCTGCAAGAGACCCAGTACTTC.

The chain joins TRBV6-5 to TRBJ2-2; maybe TRBD1 (5 bases). The germline V and J ends were trimmed by 6 bases and 0 bases, with 8 bases remaining between them. Germline CDR1 MNHEY, CDR2 SVGAGI. This CDR3 contains 14 residues. The CDR3 DNA reads TGTGCCAGCAGCCGACAGCCGAACACCGGGGAGCTGTTTTTT. Amino acid sequence: CASSRQPNTGELFF.

V gene TRBV5-8 combines with J gene TRBJ1-5; tentatively, D is TRBD1 (5 bases). CDR1 and CDR2 from the germline V gene are SGHTS and YDEGEE. This CDR3 is built from 15 residues. V gave up 2 bases and J gave up 11 bases, with 20 bases separating them. This CDR3 is CASSFPGLTNMAQHF. CDR3 bases: TGTGCCAGCAGCTTTCCGGGACTCACAAATATGGCCCAGCATTTT.

As regards this clone: At one end, the junction sequence differs from germline, possibly due to a read error. The J gene is TRBJ1-4, the V gene TRBV7-9, with 7 nucleotides matching TRBD1. In germline, CDR1 is SEHNR, CDR2 FQNEAQ (reference sequence). The CDR3 contains 12 residues. The CDR3 coding sequence is TGTTCCAGCAGCCCTGGACAGGACGTGCTGTTTTTT. Translation: CSSSPGQDVLFF.

The V and J genes are TRBV10-3 and TRBJ2-7, with unresolved D. Germline CDR1 is ENHRY and CDR2 is SYGVKD. The CDR3 has 12 amino acids. Deletions cut 8 bases from V and 3 bases from J, with 11 bases between. Here the CDR3 DNA reads TGTGCCATCGTCAGGTCGGTCTACGAGCAGTACTTC. It is translated as CAIVRSVYEQYF.

V usage is TRBV29-1 and J usage is TRBJ2-3; 7 bases fit TRBD2. The CDR3 is 13 residues long. Germline CDR1 SQVTM, CDR2 ANQGSEA. V lost 6 bases, J lost 0 bases, and 3 bases stayed unmatched. Here the CDR3 reads CSVGAGSTDTQYF. The DNA of the CDR3 is TGCAGCGTAGGAGCGGGAAGCACAGATACGCAGTATTTT.

The genes are TRBV7-2 and TRBJ2-1; 10 nucleotides match TRBD2. Germline V gene sequence: CDR1 SGHTA, CDR2 FQGNSA. The J segment lost 8 bases and the V segment lost 2 bases, leaving 9 bases of the junction unmatched. The CDR3 length is 16 residues. CDR3: CASSLQAGGPWYEQFF. The CDR3 DNA reads TGTGCCAGCAGCTTACAAGCGGGAGGGCCTTGGTATGAGCAGTTCTTC.

This rearrangement joins TRBV25-1 to TRBJ2-5; 8 bases are shared with TRBD2. The ends lost 4 bases at V and 7 bases at J; junction bases unmatched: 14. CDR3 length: 16 amino acids. Per the germline V gene, CDR1 is MGHDK and CDR2 is SYGVNS. CDR3 loop: CASSGSATSAEGTQYF. The CDR3, as DNA: TGTGCCAGCAGTGGTTCCGCGACTAGCGCCGAAGGGACCCAGTACTTC.